The rows below give T cell receptor beta chains drawn from one sample of a study of blood T cells in healthy people across ages. TCRdb fed the 5' RACE reads into MiXCR, producing one record per CDR3 protein. The sample records about 720,000 distinct CDR3 sequences, approximately 22% being singletons. The sample consisted of blood. These receptor sequences come from a man in his 70s in good health. Each CDR3 is given with its conserved first and last residue.

V gene	J gene	CDR3 length	CDR3 protein
TRBV12-3/TRBV12-4	TRBJ1-2	12	CASSLDGDGYTF
TRBV12-3/TRBV12-4	TRBJ2-7	14	CASTGRRTSYEQYF
TRBV19	TRBJ1-1	13	CASSMGQITEAFF
TRBV19	TRBJ2-1	15	CASSILGPQYNEQFF
TRBV5-1	TRBJ2-3	13	CASSLYGGDTQYF
TRBV3-1	TRBJ2-7	13	CASSQLGTVEQYF
TRBV9	TRBJ2-3	15	CASSVEDPSTDTQYF
TRBV4-2	TRBJ2-1	18	CASSQDYVGAVRRNEQFF
TRBV7-2	TRBJ2-1	16	CASSFSGTSGIYEQFF
TRBV5-5	TRBJ2-7	15	CASSLNTGTGDEQYF
TRBV7-2	.	16	CASTIWGALGYNEQFF
TRBV6-5	TRBJ2-1	11	CASTTANEQFF
TRBV20-1	.	13	CSAAVIPYNEQFF
TRBV20-1	TRBJ2-5	13	CSTGTGGGETQYF
TRBV6-5	TRBJ2-7	11	CASSREHEQYF
TRBV12-3/TRBV12-4	TRBJ2-5	14	CASRSIARGEAQYF
TRBV5-1	TRBJ2-3	15	CASSLHLAEEHTQYF
TRBV12-3/TRBV12-4	TRBJ1-2	14	CASSPIWRDNGYTF
TRBV20-1	TRBJ1-1	14	CSAREFTVNTEAFF
TRBV9	TRBJ2-1	16	CASSVSPAGGNNEQFF
TRBV20-1	TRBJ2-1	16	CSAPEPTGRTYNEQFF
TRBV29-1	TRBJ1-2	10	CSADTYGYTF
TRBV5-1	TRBJ2-2	17	CASSLGLAGTGTGELFF
TRBV2	TRBJ2-5	14	CASSVTSGLETQYF
TRBV5-1	TRBJ2-7	16	CASSLADELIPYEQYF
TRBV12-3/TRBV12-4	TRBJ1-2	15	CASILRLLANYGYTF
TRBV15	TRBJ2-3	20	CATSRDLRLAGGGAADTQYF
TRBV29-1	TRBJ2-7	11	CSVKRGYEQYF
TRBV20-1	TRBJ2-1	13	CSAMAVVYNEQFF
TRBV20-1	TRBJ2-4	17	CSATPRWTGGGKNIQYF
TRBV7-2	TRBJ1-4	15	CASSQGTGIHEKLFF
TRBV11-3	TRBJ2-4	14	CASSFTLGGDIQYF
TRBV12-3/TRBV12-4	TRBJ1-4	15	CASNLRGRGNEKLFF
TRBV5-1	TRBJ2-7	15	CASSLVLGSSYEQYF
TRBV19	TRBJ2-7	14	CASSIELSSYEQYF
TRBV11-3	TRBJ2-4	22	CASSLDLRGLPTGTGSKNIQYF
TRBV20-1	TRBJ1-5	16	CSVAGLGTFGNQPQHF
TRBV5-1	TRBJ2-1	13	CASSLVQGTEQFF
TRBV27	TRBJ1-2	13	CASSLTSVGGYTF
TRBV12-3/TRBV12-4	TRBJ2-4	14	CASSSLLAKNIQYF
TRBV20-1	TRBJ2-7	15	CSALPTGTGAYEQYF
TRBV5-1	TRBJ2-7	13	CASSFADGYEQYF
TRBV7-8	TRBJ2-5	12	CASSPDPETQYF
TRBV20-1	TRBJ1-1	13	CSAAGGGHTEAFF
TRBV24-1	TRBJ1-5	13	CATQGRSNQPQHF
TRBV6-6	TRBJ1-1	13	CASSYVRDRGAFF
TRBV6-1	TRBJ2-3	14	CASSEAGPTDTQYF
TRBV6-2/TRBV6-3	TRBJ2-3	18	CASSYYAGGTYIEDTQYF
TRBV7-7	TRBJ1-3	18	CASSLLPPTGSSGNTIYF
TRBV20-1	TRBJ1-1	12	CSARVLNTEAFF
TRBV4-1	TRBJ2-5	18	CASSQVSPGLGEQETQYF
TRBV28	TRBJ2-2	14	CASSPPGWAGELFF
TRBV4-1	TRBJ1-2	17	CASSPSLNTEPKYGYTF
TRBV5-1	TRBJ2-5	15	CASSLDQGREETQYF
TRBV19	TRBJ1-6	14	CASSGGLYNSPLHF